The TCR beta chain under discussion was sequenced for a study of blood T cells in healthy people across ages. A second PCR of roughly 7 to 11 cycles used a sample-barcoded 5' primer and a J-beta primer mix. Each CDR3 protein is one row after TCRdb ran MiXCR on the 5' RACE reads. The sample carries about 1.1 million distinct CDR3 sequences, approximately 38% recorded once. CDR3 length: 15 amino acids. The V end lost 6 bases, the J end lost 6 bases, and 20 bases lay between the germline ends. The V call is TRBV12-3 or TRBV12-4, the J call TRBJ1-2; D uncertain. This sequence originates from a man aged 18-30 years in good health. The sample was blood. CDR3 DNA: TGTGCCAGCAGCCAAAACTATGGCGGGTACGATGGCTACACCTTC. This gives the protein CASSQNYGGYDGYTF.